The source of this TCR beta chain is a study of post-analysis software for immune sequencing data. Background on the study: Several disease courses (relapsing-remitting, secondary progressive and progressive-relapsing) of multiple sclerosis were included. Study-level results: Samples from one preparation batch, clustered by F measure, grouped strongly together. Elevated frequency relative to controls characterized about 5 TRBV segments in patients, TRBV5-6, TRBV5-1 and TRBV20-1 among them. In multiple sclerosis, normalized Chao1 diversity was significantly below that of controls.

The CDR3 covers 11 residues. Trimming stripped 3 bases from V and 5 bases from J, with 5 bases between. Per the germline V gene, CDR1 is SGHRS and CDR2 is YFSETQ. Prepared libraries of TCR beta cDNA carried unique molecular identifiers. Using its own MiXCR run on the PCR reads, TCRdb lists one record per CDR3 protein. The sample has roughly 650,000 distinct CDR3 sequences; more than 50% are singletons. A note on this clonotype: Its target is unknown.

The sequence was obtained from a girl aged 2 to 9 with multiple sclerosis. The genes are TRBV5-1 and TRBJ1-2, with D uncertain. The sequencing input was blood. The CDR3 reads CASSSQYGYTF. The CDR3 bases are TGCGCCAGCAGCTCGCAATATGGCTACACCTTC.